This entry concerns a single T cell receptor (beta chain). The antigen remains undetermined. The sample originates from a study of cytomegalovirus exposure and HLA in healthy donors. About the research overall: When 350 to 400 donors were genotyped, roughly four fifths of them were found to fall in the Caucasian-associated ancestry cluster. Study-level findings and limits: The authors reported that TCR beta sequences could predict HLA-A and HLA-B alleles. These predictions were accurate for most subjects in the first cohort. Later, TCR association rates were found to vary by HLA locus, highest for DRB1 and lowest for HLA-C. In a later analysis, compared with equally common non-associated chains, HLA-associated beta chains were more expanded.

Between the trimmed V and J ends, which lost 2 bases and 8 bases, there was a span of 10 bases. This CDR3 has 12 residues. Germline-derived CDR1 and CDR2 are SGHRS and YFSETQ. The PCR made use of 60 Vbeta and 13 Jbeta primers. Sequencing used immunoSEQ multiplex PCR; TCRdb keeps in-frame clones, though not all of them. This table has 150,000 to 200,000 clones, roughly four fifths appearing once. The sample taken for sequencing was PBMCs. The source of this sequence is a woman aged 18-35 years in good health and CMV-seropositive. This chain links TRBV5-1 with TRBJ1-2, with D possibly matching TRBD1 (5 bases). CDR3 sequence reads: CASSFSGSGYTF. CDR3 nucleotide sequence: TGCGCCAGCAGCTTTTCAGGGTCAGGCTACACCTTC.